This paragraph reports one T cell receptor beta chain. What it recognizes is unknown. This record belongs to a study of cytomegalovirus exposure and HLA in healthy donors. The CDR3 covers 12 residues. The V and J ends lost 2 bases and 3 bases respectively, with 5 bases between them. CDR1 is SNHLY and CDR2 is FYNNEI in the germline V gene. Amplification used 60 Vbeta primers and 13 Jbeta primers. Measured with immunoSEQ multiplex PCR; TCRdb has only the in-frame clones, and not every one. The sample lists 95,000 to 150,000 clones, roughly 70% occurring once. The study's findings and limits: The authors later linked a missense DCLRE1C variant to TCR beta V- and J-gene trimming. Researchers had no immune exposure information except CMV serostatus available.

The sample was PBMCs. The source is a woman aged 40-49 years in good health and CMV-seropositive. V gene TRBV2 combines with J gene TRBJ2-7; D is uncertain. The CDR3 region is CASSEYSYEQYF. In DNA form, the CDR3 reads TGTGCCAGCAGTGAATACAGCTACGAGCAGTACTTC.